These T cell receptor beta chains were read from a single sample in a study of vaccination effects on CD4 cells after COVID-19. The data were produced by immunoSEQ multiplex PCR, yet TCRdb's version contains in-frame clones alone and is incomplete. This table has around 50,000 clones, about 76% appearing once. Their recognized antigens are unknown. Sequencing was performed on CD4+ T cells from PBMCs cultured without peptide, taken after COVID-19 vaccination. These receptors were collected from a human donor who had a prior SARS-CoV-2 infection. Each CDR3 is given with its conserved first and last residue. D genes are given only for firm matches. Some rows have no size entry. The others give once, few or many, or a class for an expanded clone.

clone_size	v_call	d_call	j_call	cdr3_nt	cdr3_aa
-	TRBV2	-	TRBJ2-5	TGTGCCAGCAGTGTTTACGGAGGGGAAGAGACCCAGTACTTC	CASSVYGGEETQYF
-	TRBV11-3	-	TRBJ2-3	TGTGCCAGCAGCCTCGGACTGAGTCCTAGCACAGATACGCAGTATTTT	CASSLGLSPSTDTQYF
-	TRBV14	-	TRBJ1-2	TGTGCCAGCAGCCAAGTGGGCTATGGCTACACCTTC	CASSQVGYGYTF
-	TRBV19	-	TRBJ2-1	TGTGCCAGTAGTATACAGGGGAATAGTATAGGTGAGCAGTTCTTC	CASSIQGNSIGEQFF
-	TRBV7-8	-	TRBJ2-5	TGTGCCAGCAGCTTAGCACGGGGGAGGGAGACCCAGTACTTC	CASSLARGRETQYF
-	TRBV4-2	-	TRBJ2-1	TGTGCCAGCAGCCAAGCGTCTTGGGGCAGAAGCTCCTACAATGAGCAGTTCTTC	CASSQASWGRSSYNEQFF
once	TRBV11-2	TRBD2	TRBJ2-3	TGTGCCAGCAGCATCCCTAGCGGGGGCCCCACAGATACGCAGTATTTT	CASSIPSGGPTDTQYF
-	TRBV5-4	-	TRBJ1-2	TGTGCCAGCAGCTTGTTCGGGGGTTCCTATGGCTACACCTTC	CASSLFGGSYGYTF
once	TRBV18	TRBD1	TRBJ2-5	TGTGCCAGCTCACAGATGACAGGGCAAGAGACCCAGTACTTC	CASSQMTGQETQYF
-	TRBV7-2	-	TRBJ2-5	TGTGCCAGCGGGCGGGGTTTTCAAGAGACCCAGTACTTC	CASGRGFQETQYF
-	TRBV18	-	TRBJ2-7	TGTGCCAGCTCCCAAACCGGATCACAGGGCATCGGCTACGAGCAGTACTTC	CASSQTGSQGIGYEQYF
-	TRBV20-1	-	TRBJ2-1	TGCAGTGCTAGTTCAGGGATGGGTTACAATGAGCAGTTCTTC	CSASSGMGYNEQFF
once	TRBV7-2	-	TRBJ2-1	TGTGCCAGCAGCTTAGGTTGGGGATCCTACAATGAGCAGTTCTTC	CASSLGWGSYNEQFF
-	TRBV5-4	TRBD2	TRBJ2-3	TGTGCCAGCAGCTATAGCGGGGGGGGCGCAGATACGCAGTATTTT	CASSYSGGGADTQYF
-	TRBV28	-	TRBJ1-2	TGTGCCAGCAGTTTTGGAGGCTTGGGGTTGGGTCGCTATGGCTACACCTTC	CASSFGGLGLGRYGYTF
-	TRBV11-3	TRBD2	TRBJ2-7	TGTGCCAGCAGCCACCATGGAATTAGCGGGATCCTCTACGAGCAGTACTTC	CASSHHGISGILYEQYF
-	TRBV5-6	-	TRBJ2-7	TGTGCCAGCAGCTTCAATCGGCTATCCGAGCAGTACTTC	CASSFNRLSEQYF
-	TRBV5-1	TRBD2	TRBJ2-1	TGCGCCAGCAGCTTGGAGGCGGGGGGCTACAATGAGCAGTTCTTC	CASSLEAGGYNEQFF
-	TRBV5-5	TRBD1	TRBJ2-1	TGTGCCAGCAGCTTGACAGGGGGGCTGATTTACAATGAGCAGTTCTTC	CASSLTGGLIYNEQFF
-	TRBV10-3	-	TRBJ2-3	TGTGCCATCAGTGAGTCGGGGGCCCGGGACTACAACACAGATACGCAGTATTTT	CAISESGARDYNTDTQYF
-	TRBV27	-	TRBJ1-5	TGTGCCAGCAGTTTAAGCCGAAATAGCAATCAGCCCCAGCATTTT	CASSLSRNSNQPQHF
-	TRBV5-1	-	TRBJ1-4	TGCGCCAGCAGCTTGGCCCTGGGGAATGAAAAACTGTTTTTT	CASSLALGNEKLFF
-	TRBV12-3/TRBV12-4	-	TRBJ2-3	TGTGCCAGCAGTTTGCCCGATGCAGATACGCAGTATTTT	CASSLPDADTQYF
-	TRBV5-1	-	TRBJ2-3	TGCGCCAGCAGCTTGGCGGCCACAGATACGCAGTATTTT	CASSLAATDTQYF
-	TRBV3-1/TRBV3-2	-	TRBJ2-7	TGTGCCAGCAGCCAAGCCACCTACGAGCAGTACTTC	CASSQATYEQYF
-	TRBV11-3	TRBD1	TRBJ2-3	TGTGCCAGCAGTTCGACAGGGGGGACAGATACGCAGTATTTT	CASSSTGGTDTQYF
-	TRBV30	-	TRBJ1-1	TGTGCCTGGAGTGTTGGCCAGCCTGAAGCTTTCTTT	CAWSVGQPEAFF
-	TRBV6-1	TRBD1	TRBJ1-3	TGTGCCAGCAGTGCACAGGGGGTTCTTTCCGGAAACACCATATATTTT	CASSAQGVLSGNTIYF
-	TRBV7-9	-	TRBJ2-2	TGTGCCAGCAGCTTAGGTCTAGCCGCCGGGGAGCTGTTTTTT	CASSLGLAAGELFF